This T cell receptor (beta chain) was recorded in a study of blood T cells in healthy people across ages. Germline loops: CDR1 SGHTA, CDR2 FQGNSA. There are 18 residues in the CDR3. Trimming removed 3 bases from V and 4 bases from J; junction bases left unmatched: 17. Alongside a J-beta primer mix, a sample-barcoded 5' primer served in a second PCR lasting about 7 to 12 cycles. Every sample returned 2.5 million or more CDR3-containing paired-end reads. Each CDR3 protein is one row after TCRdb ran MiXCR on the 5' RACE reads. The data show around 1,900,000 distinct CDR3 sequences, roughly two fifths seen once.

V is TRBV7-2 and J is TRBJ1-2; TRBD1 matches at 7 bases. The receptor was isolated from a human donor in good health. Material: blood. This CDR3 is CASSFPGTERLNPYGYTF. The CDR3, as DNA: TGTGCCAGCAGCTTTCCCGGGACAGAGCGTCTCAACCCCTATGGCTACACCTTC.